The 4 T cell receptor beta chains reported below all come from one sample, sequenced in a study of OX40 agonist ivuxolimab in advanced cancers. Using immunoSEQ multiplex PCR, the repertoire was profiled, and TCRdb retains in-frame clones only, with some absent. The table lists tens of thousands of clones, 87% of them singletons. The sequencing here drew on CD4+ or CD8+ T cells sorted from blood, taken in a trial of the OX40 agonist ivuxolimab. These receptor sequences come from an adult with an advanced solid tumor such as melanoma, head and neck, liver or kidney cancer.

CDR3 protein: CASSLWTSGSATDTQYF. Here the CDR3 DNA reads TGTGCCAGCAGTTTATGGACTAGCGGGAGCGCCACAGATACGCAGTATTTT. V gene TRBV28 combines with J gene TRBJ2-3, with 12 bases lining up with TRBD2. The CDR3 contains 17 residues. The germline CDR1 and CDR2 sequences are MDHEN and SYDVKM. Trimming removed 0 bases from V and 2 bases from J; junction bases left unmatched: 3.

This clone came up a few times. This chain uses TRBV7-9 with TRBJ1-5; TRBD1 might be the D (6 bases). Trimming shortened V by 5 bases and J by 7 bases, and 18 bases separated the two germline ends. CDR3 length equals 15 residues. Germline loops: CDR1 SEHNR, CDR2 FQNEAQ (reference sequence). This CDR3 reads CASSRGAGFGQPQHF. DNA of the CDR3: TGTGCCAGCAGCCGGGGGGCGGGGTTTGGACAGCCCCAGCATTTT.

The chain couples TRBV6-1 to TRBJ2-2, with 11 bases matching TRBD2. Trimming took 3 bases from V and 9 from J; bases not matched to a gene: 9. Per germline, CDR1 MNHNS and CDR2 SASEGT. CDR3 length equals 16 residues. Here the CDR3 reads CASSDRLAGTHRELFF. The CDR3 bases are TGTGCCAGCAGTGACCGACTAGCGGGAACCCACCGGGAGCTGTTTTTT.

V and J are TRBV5-6 and TRBJ2-7, with 10 nucleotides matching TRBD2. This CDR3 comprises 17 residues. V trimming: 2 bases; J trimming: 5 bases; junction bases outside the gene matches: 13. CDR1 and CDR2 (germline): SGHDT, YYEEEE. The CDR3 region has the DNA TGTGCCAGCAGCTTACGGACTAGCGGAGGCCGAGGGGACGAGCAGTACTTC. This encodes CASSLRTSGGRGDEQYF.